This TCR beta chain comes out of a study of T cells in Graves' hyperthyroidism and ophthalmopathy. Study conclusions and caveats: Ophthalmopathy was model-predicted a median around seven months pre-onset. Most expanded thyroid clonotypes above 0.001 recurred in blood.

This clonotype was seen at least ten times. Its antigen is unidentified. Each diagnosis was grounded in clinical symptoms, serum thyroxine and TRAb, thyroid ultrasound, and orbital computed tomography. The PBMCs had their origin in roughly 10 ml of fresh peripheral blood. V gave up 7 bases and J gave up 6 bases; unmatched junction bases: 7. CDR1 is MNHEY, CDR2 SVGAGI, per germline. This CDR3 has 13 amino acids. TCR beta CDR3 sequences were amplified from RNA transcripts. First-round RT-PCR targeting the TCR CDR3 was performed with the HTBI primer set. TCRdb redid the calling of the multiplex PCR reads with MiXCR, one entry per CDR3 protein. The sample includes about 350,000 distinct CDR3 sequences, less than 20% of them seen just once.

The V gene is TRBV6-5, the J gene TRBJ2-7, with 9 nucleotides matching TRBD1. The sequence derives from a woman aged 40 to 50 with Graves' ophthalmopathy. The sequenced sample was blood. The CDR3 DNA sequence: TGTGCCAGCAAGGTAACAGGGGGCGGCGAGCAGTACTTC. Its translation: CASKVTGGGEQYF.